A selection of T cell receptor beta chains follows, all from one sample in a study of early T cells in non-severe SARS-CoV-2 infection. TCRdb redid the calling of the 5' RACE reads with MiXCR, one entry per CDR3 protein. There are over 80,000 distinct CDR3 sequences in the sample; around 12% occur only once, and under 4.5% lies in the top ten. The source was whole blood, collected at baseline. These receptors were taken from an adult who was a healthcare worker with PCR-confirmed SARS-CoV-2 infection or an uninfected control (not recorded which). Each CDR3 is given with its conserved first and last residue. A D gene is named only where the DNA matches it firmly. Clone size appears in some rows only: once, few, many, or a class for an expanded clone.

TRBV12-3/TRBV12-4	TRBJ1-2	TRBD1	.	TGTGCCAGCAGTTTTGCGGACAGGGGGAACTATGGCTACACCTTC	CASSFADRGNYGYTF
TRBV30	TRBJ2-3	.	.	TGTGCCTGGAGTAAGACTTCTAACACAGATACGCAGTATTTT	CAWSKTSNTDTQYF
TRBV24-1	TRBJ2-3	TRBD1	few	TGTGCCACCAGTGCCCCAAGTACAGGGGTGACAGATACGCAGTATTTT	CATSAPSTGVTDTQYF
TRBV20-1	TRBJ2-3	TRBD2	.	TGCAGTGCTAGAGATCCCTCCAGCGGGGGGGCCTGGGTCTCCACAGATACGCAGTATTTT	CSARDPSSGGAWVSTDTQYF
TRBV6-5	TRBJ2-5	.	few	TGTGCCAGTGGGGCGGGACCCCACGGGACCCAGTACTTC	CASGAGPHGTQYF
TRBV6-1	TRBJ2-3	.	many	TGTGCCAGCAGTGAGCAGGGAACTAGCACAGATACGCAGTATTTT	CASSEQGTSTDTQYF
TRBV5-1	TRBJ1-1	.	.	TGCGCCAGCAGCTCGGCAGGGCTAGGCACTGAAGCTTTCTTT	CASSSAGLGTEAFF
TRBV20-1	TRBJ2-5	TRBD1	few	TGCAGTGCTAGAATAGATAGCAGGGGGCGGAAGACCCAGTACTTC	CSARIDSRGRKTQYF
TRBV6-5	TRBJ2-1	.	many	TGTGCCAGCAGTAACTACAATGAGCAGTTCTTC	CASSNYNEQFF
TRBV20-1	TRBJ1-5	.	.	TGCAGTGCTAGCCACGTAGGGGATGCCAATCAGCCCCAGCATTTT	CSASHVGDANQPQHF
TRBV6-4	TRBJ2-1	.	.	TGTGCCAGCAGCGCCGCCCCGGGGGATGGTTCCTACAATGAGCAGTTCTTC	CASSAAPGDGSYNEQFF
TRBV11-2	TRBJ2-2	.	many	TGTGCCAGCAGCTTACCGTGGGGAGGCACCGGGGAGCTGTTTTTT	CASSLPWGGTGELFF
TRBV6-1	TRBJ2-2	.	few	TGTGCCACCGGGGGGCTGAGGACCGGGGAGCTGTTTTTT	CATGGLRTGELFF
TRBV25-1	TRBJ2-7	TRBD2	.	TGTGCCAGCGCTCGACCGGGACTAGTCTACGAGCAGTACTTC	CASARPGLVYEQYF
TRBV27	TRBJ1-1	TRBD1	.	TGTGCCAGCAGTCCAACAGGGGCCACTGAAGCTTTCTTT	CASSPTGATEAFF
TRBV20-1	TRBJ1-2	.	few	TGCAGTGCTAGACCCCAGGGAACAAACTATGGCTACACCTTC	CSARPQGTNYGYTF
TRBV7-8	TRBJ2-2	.	.	TGTGCCAGCAGCCCAGGGACTGCGCGGGCCGGGGAGCTGTTTTTT	CASSPGTARAGELFF
TRBV10-3	TRBJ1-5	.	many	TGTGCCACCCACGGCGGGCCATCCAACAATCAGCCCCAGCATTTT	CATHGGPSNNQPQHF
TRBV20-1	TRBJ2-5	.	few	TGCAGTGCCACGCGACTAGATTTCCCAGAGACCCAGTACTTC	CSATRLDFPETQYF
TRBV20-1	TRBJ2-1	.	few	TGCAGTGCTACCCCATATCGGATGCGGGGGCCCGACAATGAGCAGTTCTTC	CSATPYRMRGPDNEQFF
TRBV12-3/TRBV12-4	TRBJ2-1	.	.	TGTGCCAGCAGTTTAGCGGCCAGGAGCTCCTACAATGAGCAGTTCTTC	CASSLAARSSYNEQFF
TRBV29-1	TRBJ2-7	.	.	TGCAGCGTTGAAGAAATCGGGGGCTCCTACGAGCAGTACTTC	CSVEEIGGSYEQYF
TRBV7-2	TRBJ2-1	.	few	TGTGCCAGCAGCCGCGACCCGTTCCCCTACAATGAGCAGTTCTTC	CASSRDPFPYNEQFF
TRBV5-1	TRBJ2-7	TRBD2	.	TGCGCCAGCAGCTTGGAGGCGACTAGCGGCGAGCAGTACTTC	CASSLEATSGEQYF
TRBV11-3	TRBJ1-1	.	few	TGTGCCAGCAGCCGCAGGGGATCAATTGAAGCTTTCTTT	CASSRRGSIEAFF
TRBV5-1	TRBJ2-5	.	few	TGCGCCAGCAGCCGGACTCCCGAAGAGACCCAGTACTTC	CASSRTPEETQYF
TRBV20-1	TRBJ2-2	.	.	TGCAGTGCTAGAGATTTCTTCCGGGGGACCACGAACACCGGGGAGCTGTTTTTT	CSARDFFRGTTNTGELFF
TRBV24-1	TRBJ2-6	.	many	TGTGCCACCAGCTCACCGGAAGGGATCACTGGGGCCAACGTCCTGACTTTC	CATSSPEGITGANVLTF
TRBV4-1	TRBJ2-6	.	many	TGCGCCAGCAGCCCTCAGCGTCTGGGCTCTGGGGCCAACGTCCTGACTTTC	CASSPQRLGSGANVLTF
TRBV10-3	TRBJ2-1	.	many	TGTGCCATCAGTGGTACCGGGACTCGTTACAATGAGCAGTTCTTC	CAISGTGTRYNEQFF
TRBV6-5	TRBJ1-6	.	.	TGTGCCAGCAGTTACCGCGGCTCCTATAATTCACCCCTCCACTTT	CASSYRGSYNSPLHF
TRBV20-1	TRBJ1-4	.	.	TGCAGTTCCGGGACCCTTAATGAAAAACTGTTTTTT	CSSGTLNEKLFF
TRBV5-1	TRBJ2-7	TRBD2	few	TGCGCCAGCAGCTTGGGGTCTAGCGGGACCGGCTACGAGCAGTACTTC	CASSLGSSGTGYEQYF
TRBV20-1	TRBJ2-7	.	few	TGCAGTGCTAGAGATCCGGGCGGTGCTGGATTGGGGGAGCAGTACTTC	CSARDPGGAGLGEQYF
TRBV11-2	TRBJ2-5	.	few	TGTGCCAGCAGCTTCGACATAGGCCTTCAAGAGACCCAGTACTTC	CASSFDIGLQETQYF
TRBV20-1	TRBJ2-7	.	many	TGCAGTGCTAGAGGGCACACACTAAGCTACGAGCAGTACTTC	CSARGHTLSYEQYF
TRBV5-1	TRBJ1-1	.	.	TGCGCCAGCAGCGTCGGTCCAGCTAACACTGAAGCTTTCTTT	CASSVGPANTEAFF
TRBV10-1	TRBJ2-2	.	.	TGCGCCAGCAGTGAGTCTTTTGGCACCGGGGAGCTGTTTTTT	CASSESFGTGELFF
TRBV4-2	TRBJ2-3	TRBD1	.	TGTGCCAGCAGCCCCAGACAGGGGCAGGCAGATACGCAGTATTTT	CASSPRQGQADTQYF
TRBV24-1	TRBJ1-2	.	.	TGTGCCACCAGTGGTCGGATGAGCTATGGCTACACCTTC	CATSGRMSYGYTF
TRBV10-1	TRBJ2-7	TRBD2	few	TGCGCCAGCAGTCCTCTAGCGGTAGCCCCATCCGAGCAGTACTTC	CASSPLAVAPSEQYF
TRBV4-1	TRBJ2-1	TRBD2	.	TGCGCCAGCAGTAAGGTGAGGCAGGTCGGGCTAGCGGGAGCCGGTGTGCAGTTCTTC	CASSKVRQVGLAGAGVQFF
TRBV7-8	TRBJ1-5	.	.	TGTGCCAGCAGCTTATCTTCGCATGGCAATCAGCCCCAGCATTTT	CASSLSSHGNQPQHF
TRBV20-1	TRBJ2-1	.	.	TGCAGTGCTAGAGATTTGGTAGCCCTGAGGGATGAGCAGTTCTTC	CSARDLVALRDEQFF
TRBV21-1	TRBJ1-2	.	.	TGTGCCAGCAGCTATCGGGAGAGACTTAACTATGGCTACACCTTC	CASSYRERLNYGYTF
TRBV30	TRBJ1-3	.	.	TGTGCCTGGGCCACTCGGGGCTCTGGAAACACCATATATTTT	CAWATRGSGNTIYF
TRBV5-4	TRBJ1-1	.	many	TGTGCCAGCAGCCCAGGCGGCCGAGGGAACACTGAAGCTTTCTTT	CASSPGGRGNTEAFF
TRBV12-3/TRBV12-4	TRBJ1-4	.	.	TGTGCCAGCAGACCGACTGGGGATGAAAAACTGTTTTTT	CASRPTGDEKLFF
TRBV5-4	TRBJ1-2	TRBD1	.	TGTGCCAGCAGCTTTAGGACAGGGATCTATGGCTACACCTTC	CASSFRTGIYGYTF
TRBV12-3/TRBV12-4	TRBJ1-6	.	few	TGTGCCAGCAGTCCTGCCTACGGAAATTCACCCCTCCACTTT	CASSPAYGNSPLHF
TRBV6-2/TRBV6-3	TRBJ2-7	.	many	TGTGCCAGCACCCTCCCCGCCCACTACGAGCAGTACTTC	CASTLPAHYEQYF
TRBV19	TRBJ1-1	.	few	TGTGCCAGTACGGGGGACAAGGTTTACACTGAAGCTTTCTTT	CASTGDKVYTEAFF
TRBV25-1	TRBJ2-7	.	many	TGTGCCAGCAGTGTCCGGAACGGTCCCTACGAGCAGTACTTC	CASSVRNGPYEQYF
TRBV12-3/TRBV12-4	TRBJ2-4	.	.	TGTGCCAGCGGCCACCGGCCGGGTTCCAAAAACATTCAGTACTTC	CASGHRPGSKNIQYF
TRBV6-4	TRBJ1-1	.	few	TGTGCCAGCAGTGTGCAGGTAGGGATGGGTGAAGCTTTCTTT	CASSVQVGMGEAFF
TRBV11-2	TRBJ2-2	.	many	TGTGCCAGCAGCCCGCCCGGACCGCGCCCCGGGGAGCTGTTTTTT	CASSPPGPRPGELFF
TRBV29-1	TRBJ1-4	TRBD1	few	TGCAGCGTTAAGACAGGGACTAATGAAAAACTGTTTTTT	CSVKTGTNEKLFF
TRBV20-1	TRBJ2-1	TRBD1	many	TGCAGTGCTCTTCACAGGGGACAGGGGGTAGGCTCTTCCCATGAGCAGTTCTTC	CSALHRGQGVGSSHEQFF